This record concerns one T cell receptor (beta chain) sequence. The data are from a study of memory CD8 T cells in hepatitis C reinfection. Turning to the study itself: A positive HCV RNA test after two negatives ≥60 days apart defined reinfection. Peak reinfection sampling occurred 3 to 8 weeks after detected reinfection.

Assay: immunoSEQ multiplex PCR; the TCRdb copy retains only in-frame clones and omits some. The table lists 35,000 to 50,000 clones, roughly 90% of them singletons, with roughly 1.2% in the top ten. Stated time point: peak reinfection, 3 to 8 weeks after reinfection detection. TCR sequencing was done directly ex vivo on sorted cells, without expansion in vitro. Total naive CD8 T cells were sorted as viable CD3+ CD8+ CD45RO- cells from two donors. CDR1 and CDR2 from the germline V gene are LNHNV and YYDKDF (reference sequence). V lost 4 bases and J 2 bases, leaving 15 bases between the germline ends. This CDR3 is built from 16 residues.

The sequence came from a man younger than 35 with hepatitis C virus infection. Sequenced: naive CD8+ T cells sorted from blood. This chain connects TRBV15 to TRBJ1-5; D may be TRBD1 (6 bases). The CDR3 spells CATSTTGREGNQPQHF. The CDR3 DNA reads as TGTGCCACCAGCACTACAGGGAGGGAAGGCAATCAGCCCCAGCATTTT.